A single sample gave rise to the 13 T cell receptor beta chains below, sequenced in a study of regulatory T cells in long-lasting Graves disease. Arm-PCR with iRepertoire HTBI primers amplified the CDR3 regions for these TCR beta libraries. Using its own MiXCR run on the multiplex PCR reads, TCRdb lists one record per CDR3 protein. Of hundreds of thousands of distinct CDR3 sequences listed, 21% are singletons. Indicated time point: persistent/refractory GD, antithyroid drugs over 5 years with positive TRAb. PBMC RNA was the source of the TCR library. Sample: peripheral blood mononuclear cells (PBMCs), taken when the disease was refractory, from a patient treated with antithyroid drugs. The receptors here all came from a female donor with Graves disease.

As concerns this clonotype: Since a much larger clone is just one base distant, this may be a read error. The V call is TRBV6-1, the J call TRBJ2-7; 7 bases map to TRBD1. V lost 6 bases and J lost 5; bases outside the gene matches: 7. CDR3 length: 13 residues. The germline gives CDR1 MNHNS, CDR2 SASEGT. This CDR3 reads CASRGQNFHEQYF. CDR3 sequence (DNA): TGTGCCAGCAGGGGACAGAACTTCCACGAGCAGTACTTC.

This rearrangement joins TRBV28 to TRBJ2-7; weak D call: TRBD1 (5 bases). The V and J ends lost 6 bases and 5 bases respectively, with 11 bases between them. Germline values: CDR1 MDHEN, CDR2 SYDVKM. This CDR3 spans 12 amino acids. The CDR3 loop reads CASRDNRDEQYF. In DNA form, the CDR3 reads TGTGCCAGCAGGGACAATCGGGACGAGCAGTACTTC.

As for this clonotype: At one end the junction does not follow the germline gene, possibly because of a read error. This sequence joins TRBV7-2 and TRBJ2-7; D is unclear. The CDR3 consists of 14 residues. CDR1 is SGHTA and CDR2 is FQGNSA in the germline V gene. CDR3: CASGKGMSSDEQYF. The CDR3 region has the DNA TGTGCCAGCGGTAAGGGAATGTCCTCCGACGAGCAGTACTTC.

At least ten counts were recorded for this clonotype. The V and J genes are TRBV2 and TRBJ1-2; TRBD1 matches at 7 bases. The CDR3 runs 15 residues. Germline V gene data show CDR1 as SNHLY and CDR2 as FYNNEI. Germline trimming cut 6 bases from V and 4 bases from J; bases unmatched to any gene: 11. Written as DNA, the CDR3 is TGTGCCAGCAGCCAGGGGGGGGACACCCGCTATGGCTACACCTTC. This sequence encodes CASSQGGDTRYGYTF.

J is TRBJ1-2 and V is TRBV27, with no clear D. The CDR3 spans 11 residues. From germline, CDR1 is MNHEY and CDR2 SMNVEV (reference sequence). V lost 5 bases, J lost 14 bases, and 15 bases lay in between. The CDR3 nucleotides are TGTGCCAGCAGTGATGGGCGGGAGAGGACCTTC. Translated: CASSDGRERTF.

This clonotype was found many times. CDR3 nucleotide sequence: TGTGCCAGCAGCATTAGTAATTCACAGGGACAGGGGGACGAGCAGTACTTC. Translated: CASSISNSQGQGDEQYF. The V gene is TRBV9, the J gene TRBJ2-7, with 11 bases fitting TRBD1. The CDR3 runs 17 residues. With 4 bases clipped from V and 5 bases from J, the junction kept 14 bases outside the gene matches. Germline assignment: CDR1 SGDLS and CDR2 YYNGEE.

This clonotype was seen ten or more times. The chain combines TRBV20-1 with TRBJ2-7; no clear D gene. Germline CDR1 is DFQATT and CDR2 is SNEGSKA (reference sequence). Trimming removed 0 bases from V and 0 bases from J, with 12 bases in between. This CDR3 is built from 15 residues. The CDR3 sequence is CSARDRPLSSYEQYF. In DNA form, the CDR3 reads TGCAGTGCTAGAGATCGACCGCTGAGCTCCTACGAGCAGTACTTC.

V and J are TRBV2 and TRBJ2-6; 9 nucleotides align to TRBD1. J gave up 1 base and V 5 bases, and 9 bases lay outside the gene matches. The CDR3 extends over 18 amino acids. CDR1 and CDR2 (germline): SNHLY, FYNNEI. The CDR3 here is CASSYDRGEYSGANVLTF. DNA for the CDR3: TGTGCCAGCAGTTACGACAGGGGGGAGTATTCTGGGGCCAACGTCCTGACTTTC.

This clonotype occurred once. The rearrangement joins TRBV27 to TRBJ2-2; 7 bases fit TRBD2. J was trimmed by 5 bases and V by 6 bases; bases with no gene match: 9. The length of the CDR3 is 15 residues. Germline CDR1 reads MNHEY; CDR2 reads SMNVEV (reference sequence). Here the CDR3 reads CASSAPGLQTGELFF. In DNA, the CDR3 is TGTGCCAGCAGCGCCCCGGGACTACAGACCGGGGAGCTGTTTTTT.

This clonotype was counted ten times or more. CDR3 residues: CASMPGGQASYEQYF. DNA for the CDR3: TGTGCCAGCATGCCGGGGGGGCAGGCGAGCTACGAGCAGTACTTC. The V call is TRBV2, the J call TRBJ2-7, with TRBD2 matching 8 bases. CDR3 size: 15 residues. Trimming removed 7 bases from V and 3 bases from J; junction bases left unmatched: 11. Per germline, CDR1 SNHLY and CDR2 FYNNEI.

This chain's CDR3 is CASSYSRSGSYNEQFF. The CDR3, as DNA: TGTGCCAGCAGTTACTCACGTAGCGGCTCCTACAATGAGCAGTTCTTC. The genes are TRBV6-2 or TRBV6-3 and TRBJ2-1; D may be TRBD2 (6 bases). The length of the CDR3 is 16 residues. The ends were cut back, 0 bases at V and 0 bases at J, with 9 bases in the middle. Germline-derived CDR1 and CDR2 are MNHEY and SVGEGT.

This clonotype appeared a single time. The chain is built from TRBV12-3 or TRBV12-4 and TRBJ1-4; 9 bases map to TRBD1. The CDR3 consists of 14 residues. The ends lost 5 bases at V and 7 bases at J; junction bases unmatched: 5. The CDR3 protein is CASSPGTGLEKLFF. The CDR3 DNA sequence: TGTGCCAGCAGTCCCGGGACAGGGCTTGAAAAACTGTTTTTT.

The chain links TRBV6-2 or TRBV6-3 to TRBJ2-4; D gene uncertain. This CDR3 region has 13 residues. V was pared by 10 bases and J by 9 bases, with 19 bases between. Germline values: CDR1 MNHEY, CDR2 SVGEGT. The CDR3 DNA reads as TGTGCCACTATACAACCACCTTCGAGCATTCAGTACTTC. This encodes CATIQPPSSIQYF.